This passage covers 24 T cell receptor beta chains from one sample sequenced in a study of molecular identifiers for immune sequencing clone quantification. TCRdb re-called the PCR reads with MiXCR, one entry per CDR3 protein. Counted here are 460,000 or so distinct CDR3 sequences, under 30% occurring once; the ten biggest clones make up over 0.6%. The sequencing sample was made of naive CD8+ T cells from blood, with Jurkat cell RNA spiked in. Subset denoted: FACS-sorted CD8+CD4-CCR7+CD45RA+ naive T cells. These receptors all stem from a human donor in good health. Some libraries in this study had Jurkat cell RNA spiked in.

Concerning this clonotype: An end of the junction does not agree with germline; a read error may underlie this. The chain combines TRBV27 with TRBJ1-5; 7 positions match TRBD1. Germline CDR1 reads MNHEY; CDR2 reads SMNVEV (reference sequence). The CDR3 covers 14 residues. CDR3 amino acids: CASSPGQLNQPQRF. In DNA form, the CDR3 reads TGTGCCAGTTCTCCGGGACAGCTTAATCAGCCCCAGCGTTTT.

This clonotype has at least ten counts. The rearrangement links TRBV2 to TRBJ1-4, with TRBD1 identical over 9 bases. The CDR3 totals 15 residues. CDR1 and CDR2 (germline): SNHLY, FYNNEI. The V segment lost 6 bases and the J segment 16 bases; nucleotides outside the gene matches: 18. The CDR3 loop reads CASSEKTGGTEHAFF. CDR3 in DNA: TGTGCCAGCAGCGAGAAAACAGGGGGCACGGAACACGCGTTTTTT.

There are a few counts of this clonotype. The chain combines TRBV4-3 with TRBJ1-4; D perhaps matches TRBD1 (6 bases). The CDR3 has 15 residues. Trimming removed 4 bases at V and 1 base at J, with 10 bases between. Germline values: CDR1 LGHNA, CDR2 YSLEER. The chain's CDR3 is CASSLEGGTNEKLFF. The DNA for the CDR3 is TGCGCCAGCAGCCTAGAAGGGGGAACTAATGAAAAACTGTTTTTT.

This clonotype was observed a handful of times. The CDR3 sequence: CASSIADGVYEQYF. CDR3 sequence (DNA): TGTGCCAGTAGTATCGCGGACGGGGTCTACGAGCAGTACTTC. This chain links TRBV19 with TRBJ2-7; D may be TRBD2 (5 bases). V lost 3 bases and J 3 bases, leaving 12 bases between the germline ends. CDR1 is LNHDA and CDR2 is SQIVND in the germline V gene (reference sequence). The CDR3 runs 14 residues.

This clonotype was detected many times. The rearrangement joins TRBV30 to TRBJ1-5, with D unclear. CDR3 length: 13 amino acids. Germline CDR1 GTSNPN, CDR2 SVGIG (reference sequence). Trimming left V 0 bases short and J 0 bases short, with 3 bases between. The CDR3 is CAWSVSSNQPQHF. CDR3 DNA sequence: TGTGCCTGGAGTGTAAGTAGCAATCAGCCCCAGCATTTT.

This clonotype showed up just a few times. The CDR3 DNA sequence: TGCAGCGTTGAGATGGGGACCGGAACCTACGAGCAGTACTTC. It codes for CSVEMGTGTYEQYF. V and J are TRBV29-1 and TRBJ2-7; D possibly matches TRBD1 or TRBD2 (5 bases each). V shed 3 bases and J shed 2 bases, with 14 bases lying between them. The germline V gene has CDR1 SQVTM and CDR2 ANQGSEA. The CDR3 extends over 14 amino acids.

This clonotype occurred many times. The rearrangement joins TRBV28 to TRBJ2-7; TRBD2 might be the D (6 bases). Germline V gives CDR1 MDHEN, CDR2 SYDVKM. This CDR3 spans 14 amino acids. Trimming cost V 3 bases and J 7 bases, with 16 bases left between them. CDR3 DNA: TGTGCCAGCAGTTTTCGGGGCGGGACCCTGGAGCAGTACTTC. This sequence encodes CASSFRGGTLEQYF.

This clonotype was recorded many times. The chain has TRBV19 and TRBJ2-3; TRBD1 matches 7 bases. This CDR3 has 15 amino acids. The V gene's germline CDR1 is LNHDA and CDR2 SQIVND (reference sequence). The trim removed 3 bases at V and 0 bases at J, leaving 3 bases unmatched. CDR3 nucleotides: TGTGCCAGTAGTATTTGGACAGGAAGCACAGATACGCAGTATTTT. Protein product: CASSIWTGSTDTQYF. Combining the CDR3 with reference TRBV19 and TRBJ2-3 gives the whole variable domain DGGITQSPKYLFRKEGQNVTLSCEQNLNHDAMYWYRQDPGQGLRLIYYSQIVNDFQKGDIAEGYSVSREKKESFPLTVTSAQKNPTAFYLCASSIWTGSTDTQYFGPGTRLTVL.

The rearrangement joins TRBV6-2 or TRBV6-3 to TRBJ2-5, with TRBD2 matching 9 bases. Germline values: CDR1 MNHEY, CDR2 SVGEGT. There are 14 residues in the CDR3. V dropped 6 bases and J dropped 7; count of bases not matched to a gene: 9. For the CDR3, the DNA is TGTGCCAGCAGAGCGGGGGGCGCATTTGGGACCCAGTACTTC. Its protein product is CASRAGGAFGTQYF.

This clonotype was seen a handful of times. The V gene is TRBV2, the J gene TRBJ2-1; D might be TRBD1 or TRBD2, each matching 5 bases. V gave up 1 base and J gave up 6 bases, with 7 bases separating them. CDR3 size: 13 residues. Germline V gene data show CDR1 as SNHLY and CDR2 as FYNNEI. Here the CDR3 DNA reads TGTGCCAGCAGTGAAGTAGGGACCAATGAGCAGTTCTTC. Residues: CASSEVGTNEQFF. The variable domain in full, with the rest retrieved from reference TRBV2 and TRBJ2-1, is EPEVTQTPSHQVTQMGQEVILRCVPISNHLYFYWYRQILGQKVEFLVSFYNNEISEKSEIFDDQFSVERPDGSNFTLKIRSTKLEDSAMYFCASSEVGTNEQFFGPGTRLTVL.

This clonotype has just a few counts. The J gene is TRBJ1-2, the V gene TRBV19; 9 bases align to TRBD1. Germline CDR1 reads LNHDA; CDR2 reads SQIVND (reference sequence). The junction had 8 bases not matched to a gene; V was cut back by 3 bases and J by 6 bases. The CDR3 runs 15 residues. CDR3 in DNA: TGTGCCAGTAGTATGGATTCCACAGGGGGCGATGGCTACACCTTC. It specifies CASSMDSTGGDGYTF. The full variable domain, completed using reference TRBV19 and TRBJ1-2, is DGGITQSPKYLFRKEGQNVTLSCEQNLNHDAMYWYRQDPGQGLRLIYYSQIVNDFQKGDIAEGYSVSREKKESFPLTVTSAQKNPTAFYLCASSMDSTGGDGYTFGSGTRLTVV.

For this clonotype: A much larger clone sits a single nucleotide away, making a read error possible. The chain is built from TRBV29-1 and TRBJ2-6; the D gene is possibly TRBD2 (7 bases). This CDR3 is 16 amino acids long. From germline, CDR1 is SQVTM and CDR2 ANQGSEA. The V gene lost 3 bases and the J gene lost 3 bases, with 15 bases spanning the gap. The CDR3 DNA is TGCAGCGTTGACGATGGGGGGGGGCTTGGGGCCAACGTCCTGACTTTC. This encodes CSVDDGGGLGANVLTF.

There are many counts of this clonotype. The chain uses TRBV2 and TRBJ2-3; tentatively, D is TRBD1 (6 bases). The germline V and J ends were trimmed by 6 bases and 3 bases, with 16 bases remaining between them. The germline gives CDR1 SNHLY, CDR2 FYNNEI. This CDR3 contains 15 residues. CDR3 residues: CASSFYRETTDTQYF. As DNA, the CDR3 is TGTGCCAGCAGCTTCTACAGGGAAACAACAGATACGCAGTATTTT. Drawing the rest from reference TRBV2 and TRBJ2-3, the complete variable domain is EPEVTQTPSHQVTQMGQEVILRCVPISNHLYFYWYRQILGQKVEFLVSFYNNEISEKSEIFDDQFSVERPDGSNFTLKIRSTKLEDSAMYFCASSFYRETTDTQYFGPGTRLTVL.

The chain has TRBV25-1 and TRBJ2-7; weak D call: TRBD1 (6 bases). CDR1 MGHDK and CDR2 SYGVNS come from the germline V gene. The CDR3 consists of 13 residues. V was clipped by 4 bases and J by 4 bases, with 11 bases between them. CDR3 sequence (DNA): TGTGCCAGCAGTGGTGGGGACAAATACGAGCAGTACTTC. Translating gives CASSGGDKYEQYF.

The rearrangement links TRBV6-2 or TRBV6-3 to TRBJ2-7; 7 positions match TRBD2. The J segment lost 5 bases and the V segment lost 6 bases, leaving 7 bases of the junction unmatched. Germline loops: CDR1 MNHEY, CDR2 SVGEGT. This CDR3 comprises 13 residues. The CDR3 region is CASSNGRSNEQYF. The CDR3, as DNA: TGTGCCAGCAGCAACGGGAGGTCGAACGAGCAGTACTTC.

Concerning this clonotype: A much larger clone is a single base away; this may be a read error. Written as DNA, the CDR3 is TGTGCCAGCGGCCCGGGCCCCTCAGCCAAAAACATTCAGTACTTC. Translation gives CASGPGPSAKNIQYF. The V and J genes are TRBV5-3 and TRBJ2-4; D ambiguous. TRBV5-3 is identified as an open reading frame with a role that is uncertain. The CDR3 loop spans 15 amino acids. Trimming stripped 8 bases from V and 0 bases from J, with 15 bases between.

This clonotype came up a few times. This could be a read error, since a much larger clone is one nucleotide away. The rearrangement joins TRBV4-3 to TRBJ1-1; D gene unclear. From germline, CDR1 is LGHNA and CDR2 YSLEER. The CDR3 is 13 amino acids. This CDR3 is CASIQENFQEAFF. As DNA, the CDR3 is TGCGCCAGCATCCAAGAGAATTTCCAAGAAGCTTTCTTT.

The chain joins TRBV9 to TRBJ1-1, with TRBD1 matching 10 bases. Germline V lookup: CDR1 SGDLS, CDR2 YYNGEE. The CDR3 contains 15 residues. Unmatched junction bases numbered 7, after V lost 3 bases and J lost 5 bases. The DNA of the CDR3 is TGTGCCAGCAGCGGGGACAGGGGAAGGGAAACTGAAGCTTTCTTT. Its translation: CASSGDRGRETEAFF.

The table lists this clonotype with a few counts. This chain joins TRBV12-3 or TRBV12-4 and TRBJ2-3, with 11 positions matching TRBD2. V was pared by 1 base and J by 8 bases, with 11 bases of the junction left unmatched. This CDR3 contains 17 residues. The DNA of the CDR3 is TGTGCCAGCAGTTTAGATCGTAGCGGGGGGGCCCCAGGTACGCAGTATTTT. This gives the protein CASSLDRSGGAPGTQYF.

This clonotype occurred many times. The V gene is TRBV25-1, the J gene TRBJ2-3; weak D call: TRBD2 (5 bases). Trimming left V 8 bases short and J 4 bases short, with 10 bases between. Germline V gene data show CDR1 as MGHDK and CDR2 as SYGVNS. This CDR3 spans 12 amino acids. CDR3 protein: CASGWRPDTQYF. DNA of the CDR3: TGTGCCAGCGGCTGGAGGCCAGATACGCAGTATTTT.

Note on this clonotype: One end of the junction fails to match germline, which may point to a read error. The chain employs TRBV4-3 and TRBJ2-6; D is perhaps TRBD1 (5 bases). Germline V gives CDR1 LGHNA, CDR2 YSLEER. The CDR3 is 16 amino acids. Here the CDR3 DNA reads TGCGCCAGCAGCCAAGAGTGGCGATCTGGGGCCAACGTCCCGACTTTC. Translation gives CASSQEWRSGANVPTF.

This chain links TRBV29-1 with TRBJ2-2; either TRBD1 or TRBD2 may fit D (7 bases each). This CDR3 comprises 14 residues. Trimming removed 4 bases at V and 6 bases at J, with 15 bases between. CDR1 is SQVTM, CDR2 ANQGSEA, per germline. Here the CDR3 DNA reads TGCAGCGTTGCCGGGGGAGGGGGCCCCGGGGAGCTGTTTTTT. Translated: CSVAGGGGPGELFF.

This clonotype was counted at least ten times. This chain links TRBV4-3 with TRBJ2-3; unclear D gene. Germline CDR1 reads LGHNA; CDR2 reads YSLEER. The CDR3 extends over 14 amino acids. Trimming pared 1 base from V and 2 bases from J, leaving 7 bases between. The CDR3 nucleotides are TGCGCCAGCAGCCAAGGAGCCTTCACAGATACGCAGTATTTT. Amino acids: CASSQGAFTDTQYF.

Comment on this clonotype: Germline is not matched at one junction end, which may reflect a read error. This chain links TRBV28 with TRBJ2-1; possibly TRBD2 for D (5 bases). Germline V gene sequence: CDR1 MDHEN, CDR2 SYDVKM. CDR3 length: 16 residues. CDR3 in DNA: TGTGCTAGCAGTGCATCTGGACTTATTAGGACTCGTGAGCAGTTCTTC. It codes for CASSASGLIRTREQFF.